Shown below are 19 T cell receptor beta chains from a single sample sequenced in a study of cytomegalovirus exposure and HLA in healthy donors. Primers included in the PCR were 60 Vbeta and 13 Jbeta primers. TCRdb's table, derived via immunoSEQ multiplex PCR, lists solely in-frame clones and lacks some. The table has about 150,000 clones, 65% to 85% seen once; the top ten hold over 2.5%. The source material was PBMCs. These TCRs come from a woman in her fifties or sixties in good health and CMV-seropositive.

The gene calls are TRBV2 and TRBJ1-5; no clear D. Trimming took off 8 bases at V and 4 bases at J, with 18 bases between the two ends. This CDR3 comprises 15 residues. The germline V gene encodes CDR1 SNHLY and CDR2 FYNNEI. Here the CDR3 DNA reads TGTGCCAGCTCCTTACAGTGGGCCTCAAATCAGCCCCAGCATTTT. This gives the protein CASSLQWASNQPQHF.

The chain joins TRBV2 to TRBJ2-3; 7 nucleotides line up with TRBD2. V lost 4 bases to trimming and J lost 1 base; unmatched junction nucleotides: 2. Per germline, CDR1 SNHLY and CDR2 FYNNEI. This CDR3 has 14 amino acids. The CDR3 DNA is TGTGCCAGCAGTGGGACTAGGGGCACAGATACGCAGTATTTT. It encodes CASSGTRGTDTQYF.

The V call is TRBV13, the J call TRBJ2-7; 8 bases are shared with TRBD2. The CDR3 spans 13 residues. Germline V gives CDR1 PRHDT, CDR2 FYEKMQ (reference sequence). V shed 5 bases and J 3 bases; nucleotides not matched to a gene: 3. The CDR3 DNA reads TGTGCCAGCAGCCTCGGGACTAGCTACGAGCAGTACTTC. It yields the protein CASSLGTSYEQYF.

This rearrangement joins TRBV4-3 to TRBJ2-1; 8 positions match TRBD2. With V trimmed by 0 bases and J by 4 bases, 5 bases remained unmatched. Germline V gene sequence: CDR1 LGHNA, CDR2 YSLEER. There are 16 residues in the CDR3. The CDR3 region is CASSQDGTSGYNEQFF. In DNA, the CDR3 is TGCGCCAGCAGCCAAGATGGGACTAGTGGTTACAATGAGCAGTTCTTC.

The chain combines TRBV4-1 with TRBJ1-1, with TRBD1 identical over 11 bases. The CDR3 length is 15 residues. Germline loops: CDR1 MGHRA, CDR2 YSYEKL. The V gene end was trimmed by 0 bases and the J gene end by 5 bases; junction bases not matched to a gene: 2. The CDR3 loop reads CASSQDRDRGTEAFF. CDR3 DNA: TGCGCCAGCAGCCAAGATCGGGACAGGGGGACTGAAGCTTTCTTT.

Only one count was recorded for this clone. The rearrangement joins TRBV25-1 to TRBJ1-2; 8 bases line up with TRBD1. Germline V gives CDR1 MGHDK, CDR2 SYGVNS. CDR3 length: 12 residues. V lost 5 bases, J lost 5 bases, and 1 base stayed unmatched. The CDR3 spells CASSRQGYGYTF. The CDR3 DNA reads TGTGCCAGCAGTAGACAGGGGTATGGCTACACCTTC.

This clone was counted a few times. V usage is TRBV28 and J usage is TRBJ1-5; 7 bases are a match to TRBD1. Per germline, CDR1 MDHEN and CDR2 SYDVKM. This CDR3 has 20 residues. Trimming cost V 6 bases and J 0 bases; bases outside gene matches: 20. CDR3 bases: TGTGCCAGCAGCCCAGATCAGCCGGGACAGATAACATATAGCAATCAGCCCCAGCATTTT. Protein sequence: CASSPDQPGQITYSNQPQHF.

The CDR3, as DNA: TGTGCCAGCGGAACCGGGACTCCGCAGAGTGGCTACACCTTC. It encodes CASGTGTPQSGYTF. The J gene is TRBJ1-2, the V gene TRBV21-1. TRBV21-1 counts as a pseudogene. This CDR3 is built from 14 residues.

The chain has TRBV2 and TRBJ2-5; TRBD1 matches 7 bases. The germline gives CDR1 SNHLY, CDR2 FYNNEI. J was trimmed by 10 bases and V by 5 bases; bases with no gene match: 13. The CDR3 is 14 residues long. Here the CDR3 reads CASSTIMTGSRQYF. The DNA for the CDR3 is TGTGCCAGCAGTACAATAATGACAGGGTCTCGCCAGTACTTC.

This chain links TRBV4-3 with TRBJ2-7; TRBD2 matches 11 bases. V gave up 1 base and J gave up 3 bases; unmatched junction bases: 5. CDR3 length: 16 residues. Per germline, CDR1 LGHNA and CDR2 YSLEER. For the CDR3, the DNA is TGCGCCAGCAGCCAAGGTGCCGGGACTAGCGGCTACGAGCAGTACTTC. Protein: CASSQGAGTSGYEQYF.

The chain carries TRBV10-2 and TRBJ1-5; TRBD1 matches 8 bases. This CDR3 has 16 residues. Germline V gene lookup returns CDR1 WSHSY and CDR2 SAAADI. The V segment lost 8 bases and the J segment 3 bases; nucleotides outside the gene matches: 12. The CDR3 region is CASSEQGDDPNQPQHF. CDR3 DNA: TGCGCCAGCTCCGAACAGGGGGATGATCCCAATCAGCCCCAGCATTTT.

The chain is built from TRBV2 and TRBJ2-5; D gene uncertain. This CDR3 has 11 amino acids. The V end was cut by 4 bases, the J end by 5 bases, with 5 bases between. Germline V gives CDR1 SNHLY, CDR2 FYNNEI. CDR3 in DNA: TGTGCCAGCAGTGTCGCGGAGACCCAGTACTTC. Residues: CASSVAETQYF.

In this sample, this clone turned up a few times. This sequence joins TRBV29-1 and TRBJ1-1, with TRBD1 as a possible D gene (5 bases). CDR1 is SQVTM, CDR2 ANQGSEA, per germline. The CDR3 runs 14 residues. Trimming took off 7 bases at V and 1 base at J, with 16 bases between the two ends. The CDR3 bases are TGCAGCGCCCCGGGTTTGGGGGGGAACACTGAAGCTTTCTTT. Translation gives CSAPGLGGNTEAFF. Filled out from reference TRBV29-1 and TRBJ1-1, the complete variable domain reads SAVISQKPSRDICQRGTSLTIQCQVDSQVTMMFWYRQQPGQSLTLIATANQGSEATYESGFVIDKFPISRPNLTFSTLTVSNMSPEDSSIYLCSAPGLGGNTEAFFGQGTRLTVV.

This clone was picked up one time. The chain combines TRBV7-6 with TRBJ1-1, with 7 bases that match TRBD1. J was trimmed by 0 bases and V by 0 bases; bases with no gene match: 7. Germline V lookup: CDR1 SGHVS, CDR2 FNYEAQ. The CDR3 is 17 residues long. The CDR3 DNA sequence: TGTGCCAGCAGCTTAGCTAGGGGGCCCGGTTTGAACACTGAAGCTTTCTTT. It yields the protein CASSLARGPGLNTEAFF.

The gene calls are TRBV7-2 and TRBJ1-1; tentative D call: TRBD1 (5 bases). The germline V gene encodes CDR1 SGHTA and CDR2 FQGNSA. Trimming stripped 5 bases from V and 3 bases from J, with 13 bases between. The CDR3 is 14 amino acids. The DNA of the CDR3 is TGTGCCAGCAGCCCCCAGGGTGGGTACACTGAAGCTTTCTTT. This encodes CASSPQGGYTEAFF.

The chain joins TRBV5-5 to TRBJ2-7; 9 nucleotides align to TRBD1. Trimming removed 3 bases from V and 5 bases from J; junction bases left unmatched: 9. This CDR3 has 15 residues. Germline CDR1 reads SGHKS; CDR2 reads YYEKEE (reference sequence). The CDR3 protein is CASSSPGTGIHEQYF. The CDR3, as DNA: TGTGCCAGCAGCTCCCCCGGGACAGGGATCCACGAGCAGTACTTC.

The V and J genes are TRBV28 and TRBJ2-2; 9 positions agree with TRBD1. The CDR3 is made up of 13 amino acids. V was pared by 4 bases and J by 6 bases, with 0 bases of the junction left unmatched. CDR1 MDHEN and CDR2 SYDVKM come from the germline V gene. The CDR3 loop reads CASSWDRAGELFF. In nucleotides, the CDR3 is TGTGCCAGCAGTTGGGACAGGGCCGGGGAGCTGTTTTTT.

On this clone: This same CDR3 is encoded by further DNA sequences in the sample. V is TRBV18 and J is TRBJ1-1; the D gene is possibly TRBD1 (6 bases). Per the germline V gene, CDR1 is KGHSH and CDR2 is LQKENI. V was clipped by 2 bases and J by 3 bases, with 10 bases between them. The length of the CDR3 is 14 residues. This CDR3 is CASSPGQSHTEAFF. CDR3 sequence (DNA): TGTGCCAGCTCACCAGGACAGAGCCACACTGAAGCTTTCTTT.

The V call is TRBV4-3, the J call TRBJ1-1; no reliable D call. The V and J ends lost 0 bases and 5 bases respectively, with 13 bases between them. CDR3 length: 15 residues. CDR1 is LGHNA, CDR2 YSLEER, per germline. CDR3 nucleotide sequence: TGCGCCAGCAGCCAAGATCAACAGAGTGGGACTGAAGCTTTCTTT. Protein: CASSQDQQSGTEAFF.